Presented here are 31 T cell receptor beta chains from one specimen sequenced in a study of shared clonotypes between healthy human individuals. Here immunoSEQ multiplex PCR was the method, and the copy in TCRdb shows in-frame clones only, minus some. Altogether 2 million or so clones are present, 85% to 95% being singletons, with the ten largest covering under 0.15%. Source material: naive CD4+ T cells sorted from blood. Subset in this sample: CD45RA+ positively selected. The receptors were sampled from a man younger than 30 in good health.

This rearrangement joins TRBV9 to TRBJ2-7; a weak D match, TRBD2 (7 bases). Germline loops: CDR1 SGDLS, CDR2 YYNGEE. Deletions cut 4 bases from V and 6 bases from J, with 20 bases between. This CDR3 has 15 amino acids. The CDR3 here is CASSPRRQGGGEQYF. The CDR3 coding sequence is TGTGCCAGCAGCCCCCGGAGGCAGGGAGGGGGCGAGCAGTACTTC.

The chain uses TRBV7-6 and TRBJ2-3, with TRBD2 matching 11 bases. V shed 5 bases, J shed 4 bases, and the junction held 8 bases outside the gene matches. This CDR3 comprises 16 residues. Germline loops: CDR1 SGHVS, CDR2 FNYEAQ. The CDR3 region is CASSINSGGAADTQYF. CDR3 nucleotides: TGTGCCAGCAGCATTAATAGCGGGGGGGCCGCAGATACGCAGTATTTT. Full variable domain (remainder filled in from reference TRBV7-6 and TRBJ2-3): GAGVSQSPRYKVTKRGQDVALRCDPISGHVSLYWYRQALGQGPEFLTYFNYEAQQDKSGLPNDRFSAERPEGSISTLTIQRTEQRDSAMYRCASSINSGGAADTQYFGPGTRLTVL.

The rearrangement uses TRBV7-2 and TRBJ1-5, with TRBD1 matching 9 bases. The J segment lost 1 base and the V segment lost 6 bases, leaving 7 bases of the junction unmatched. Looked up from germline, CDR1 is SGHTA and CDR2 is FQGNSA. The CDR3 sequence is 16 residues long. This chain's CDR3 is CASSPSGTGSNQPQHF. CDR3 bases: TGTGCCAGCAGTCCCTCCGGGACAGGGAGCAATCAGCCCCAGCATTTT.

The V gene is TRBV5-4, the J gene TRBJ1-2; D is unclear. Trimming left V 4 bases short and J 8 bases short, with 18 bases between. The CDR3 is made up of 14 amino acids. CDR1 and CDR2 (germline): SGHNT, YYREEE (reference sequence). The CDR3 DNA reads TGTGCCAGCAGCCCCGGACTCACCGGAGGGGGCTACACCTTC. Amino acids: CASSPGLTGGGYTF.

V is TRBV5-8 and J is TRBJ1-3; no definite D call. Germline V gives CDR1 SGHTS, CDR2 YDEGEE. The CDR3 contains 15 residues. The germline V and J ends were trimmed by 0 bases and 0 bases, with 7 bases remaining between them. The DNA for the CDR3 is TGTGCCAGCAGCTTGGGGCAGTTCTCTGGAAACACCATATATTTT. Translating gives CASSLGQFSGNTIYF.

A word on this clone: This sample also contains other DNA sequences that code for the same CDR3. The chain joins TRBV30 to TRBJ2-1; no clear D. Germline CDR1 is GTSNPN and CDR2 is SVGIG (reference sequence). This CDR3 has 13 amino acids. The V end was cut by 1 base, the J end by 4 bases, with 8 bases between. CDR3 protein: CAWSGDNYNEQFF. In DNA form, the CDR3 reads TGTGCCTGGAGTGGTGACAATTACAATGAGCAGTTCTTC.

In its sample, this clone was seen once. The rearrangement joins TRBV28 to TRBJ2-7; D might be TRBD1 (6 bases). Per the germline V gene, CDR1 is MDHEN and CDR2 is SYDVKM. The V end was cut by 5 bases, the J end by 0 bases, with 14 bases between. The CDR3 is 15 residues long. The CDR3 protein is CASSPPDSSSYEQYF. CDR3 DNA sequence: TGTGCCAGCAGTCCTCCGGACAGCAGCTCCTACGAGCAGTACTTC.

The chain links TRBV7-8 to TRBJ1-1, with D maybe TRBD1 (5 bases). The CDR3 sequence is 15 residues long. Germline V lookup: CDR1 SGHVS, CDR2 FQNEAQ. V lost 4 bases and J 1 base, leaving 13 bases between the germline ends. The CDR3 sequence is CASSSGRWANTEAFF. CDR3 DNA sequence: TGTGCCAGCAGCTCAGGGAGGTGGGCGAACACTGAAGCTTTCTTT.

On this clone itself: A much larger clone lies a single base off, so this may be a read error. Different DNA sequences within this sample yield the same CDR3. This rearrangement joins TRBV29-1 to TRBJ2-2; 8 bases line up with TRBD1. The CDR3 covers 16 residues. The junction had 13 bases not matched to a gene; V was cut back by 6 bases and J by 4 bases. CDR1 and CDR2 from the germline V gene are SQVTM and ANQGSEA. For the CDR3, the DNA is TGCAGCGTGGGTGACCCCGGGACAGGCCTCACCGGGGAGCTGTTTTTT. It codes for CSVGDPGTGLTGELFF.

This clone was picked up one time. The V gene is TRBV25-1, the J gene TRBJ1-6; no definite D call. Germline V lookup: CDR1 MGHDK, CDR2 SYGVNS. CDR3 length equals 11 residues. Trimming removed 3 bases at V and 10 bases at J, with 4 bases between. The CDR3 reads CASSDSSPLHF. The DNA of the CDR3 is TGTGCCAGCAGTGATTCCTCACCCCTCCACTTT.

To note about this clone: Given a much more abundant clone one base away, this may be a read error. Other DNA sequences in the sample encode the same CDR3. The V gene is TRBV29-1, the J gene TRBJ1-1; D is undetermined. V lost 3 bases to trimming and J lost 2 bases, with 4 bases between them. CDR3 size: 11 residues. The germline gives CDR1 SQVTM, CDR2 ANQGSEA. Here the CDR3 reads CSVEGNTEAFF. The CDR3 DNA sequence: TGCAGCGTTGAGGGTAACACTGAAGCTTTCTTT.

V usage is TRBV30 and J usage is TRBJ2-4; D may be TRBD2 (5 bases). The CDR3 is made up of 15 amino acids. The V gene lost 4 bases and the J gene lost 5 bases, with 18 bases spanning the gap. CDR1 and CDR2 (germline): GTSNPN, SVGIG (reference sequence). CDR3 sequence: CAWMGRESSQNIQYF. CDR3 DNA: TGTGCCTGGATGGGCAGAGAGTCTAGCCAAAACATTCAGTACTTC.

This chain joins TRBV18 and TRBJ2-1; D not resolved. Per the germline V gene, CDR1 is KGHSH and CDR2 is LQKENI. This CDR3 is 13 amino acids long. V lost 2 bases and J lost 6, with 8 bases in between. The CDR3 DNA is TGTGCCAGCTCACCAAGGAGCTCCAATGAGCAGTTCTTC. Translating it yields CASSPRSSNEQFF. The full variable domain, in which reference TRBV18 and TRBJ2-1 provide the parts outside the CDR3, is NAGVMQNPRHLVRRRGQEARLRCSPMKGHSHVYWYRQLPEEGLKFMVYLQKENIIDESGMPKERFSAEFPKEGPSILRIQQVVRGDSAAYFCASSPRSSNEQFFGPGTRLTVL.

As to this clone: Germline and junction disagree at one end, which may indicate a read error. The gene calls are TRBV30 and TRBJ2-3; 7 bases map to TRBD2. Germline V gene lookup returns CDR1 GTSNPN and CDR2 SVGIG (reference sequence). The CDR3 runs to 12 residues. The CDR3 coding sequence is TGCGCGGGGGTCCGAGCTAGAGATACGCAGTATTTT. Protein sequence: CAGVRARDTQYF.

Regarding this clone: This same CDR3 is encoded by further DNA sequences in the sample. This rearrangement joins TRBV25-1 to TRBJ1-5; no clear D. This CDR3 has 15 residues. Germline CDR1 reads MGHDK; CDR2 reads SYGVNS. V lost 1 base to trimming and J lost 2 bases, with 9 bases between them. The chain's CDR3 is CASSESGGGNQPQHF. In DNA, the CDR3 is TGTGCCAGCAGTGAATCTGGCGGAGGCAATCAGCCCCAGCATTTT.

The V gene is TRBV4-1, the J gene TRBJ2-7; possible D gene TRBD1, 6 bases. This CDR3 comprises 15 residues. Germline V gene lookup returns CDR1 MGHRA and CDR2 YSYEKL. Between the trimmed V and J ends, which lost 0 bases and 3 bases, there was a span of 12 bases. CDR3 sequence (DNA): TGCGCCAGCAGCCAAGATCAGGGGACGGTCTACGAGCAGTACTTC. This translates into CASSQDQGTVYEQYF.

The chain couples TRBV10-3 to TRBJ1-6; 7 positions agree with TRBD1. With 11 bases clipped from V and 5 bases from J, the junction kept 9 bases outside the gene matches. The CDR3 totals 14 residues. CDR1 and CDR2 from the germline V gene are ENHRY and SYGVKD. The CDR3, as DNA: TGTGCCGCCCAGCAGGGGACAGATAATTCACCCCTCCACTTT. Its protein product is CAAQQGTDNSPLHF.

This sequence joins TRBV5-1 and TRBJ1-1; D gene uncertain. Per germline, CDR1 SGHRS and CDR2 YFSETQ. V was pared by 0 bases and J by 2 bases, with 8 bases between. The CDR3 covers 14 residues. The CDR3 spells CASSLGGYNTEAFF. Here the CDR3 DNA reads TGCGCCAGCAGCTTGGGGGGTTACAACACTGAAGCTTTCTTT.

The V and J genes are TRBV7-2 and TRBJ1-2, with 9 nucleotides matching TRBD1. V was clipped by 6 bases and J by 9 bases; unmatched bases: 14. CDR3 length equals 15 residues. The V gene's germline CDR1 is SGHTA and CDR2 FQGNSA. The CDR3 DNA is TGTGCCAGCAGTTTTACAGGGGGCTTCGCCTCAAGCTACACCTTC. Translated: CASSFTGGFASSYTF.

About this clone: This specimen includes other DNA sequences encoding the same CDR3. J is TRBJ1-2 and V is TRBV18; no reliable D call. Trimming removed 0 bases at V and 3 bases at J, with 8 bases between. Germline CDR1 and CDR2: KGHSH and LQKENI. The CDR3 runs to 14 residues. For the CDR3, the DNA is TGTGCCAGCTCACCACCGCGGGGAGACTATGGCTACACCTTC. Residues: CASSPPRGDYGYTF.

The gene calls are TRBV20-1 and TRBJ2-7; D is uncertain. The ends were cut back, 6 bases at V and 6 bases at J, with 12 bases in the middle. The CDR3 has 11 amino acids. CDR1 DFQATT and CDR2 SNEGSKA come from the germline V gene (reference sequence). The CDR3: CSATSPGEQYF. The CDR3 coding sequence is TGCAGTGCAACAAGTCCGGGCGAGCAGTACTTC.

V usage is TRBV6-6 and J usage is TRBJ1-3, with D possibly being TRBD1 (6 bases). Looked up from germline, CDR1 is MNHNY and CDR2 is SVGAGI (reference sequence). V gave up 2 bases and J gave up 0 bases, with 8 bases separating them. The CDR3 sequence is 15 residues long. The CDR3 reads CASSYGQNSGNTIYF. The CDR3 DNA is TGTGCCAGCAGTTACGGACAGAACTCTGGAAACACCATATATTTT.

The V gene is TRBV7-3, the J gene TRBJ2-7, with TRBD1 identical over 7 bases. Germline lookup yields CDR1 SGHTA and CDR2 FQGTGA. The CDR3 loop spans 14 amino acids. V shed 4 bases and J 6 bases; nucleotides not matched to a gene: 9. The CDR3 DNA reads as TGTGCCAGCAGCTCACCGGGACAGACCTGCGAGCAGTACTTC. It yields the protein CASSSPGQTCEQYF.

This clone was recorded a few times. CDR3 sequence reads: CASSEVGGAYNEQFF. As DNA, the CDR3 is TGTGCCAGCAGTGAAGTCGGGGGGGCCTACAATGAGCAGTTCTTC. The V and J genes are TRBV25-1 and TRBJ2-1; 8 positions agree with TRBD2. The CDR3 is 15 amino acids. J gave up 2 bases and V 2 bases, and 2 bases lay outside the gene matches. Germline V gene lookup returns CDR1 MGHDK and CDR2 SYGVNS.

CDR3 DNA sequence: TGTGCCAGCTCACCATGGGAGGTAGGCTCCTACGAGCAGTACTTC. This translates into CASSPWEVGSYEQYF. The chain uses TRBV18 and TRBJ2-7; TRBD2 is a possible D gene (6 bases). CDR3 length: 15 residues. Trimming took 2 bases from V and 0 from J, leaving 11 bases between them. Per germline, CDR1 KGHSH and CDR2 LQKENI. Supplemented by reference TRBV18 and TRBJ2-7, the full variable domain reads NAGVMQNPRHLVRRRGQEARLRCSPMKGHSHVYWYRQLPEEGLKFMVYLQKENIIDESGMPKERFSAEFPKEGPSILRIQQVVRGDSAAYFCASSPWEVGSYEQYFGPGTRLTVT.

V is TRBV11-3 and J is TRBJ2-5; 13 nucleotides align to TRBD2. The V gene's germline CDR1 is SGHNT and CDR2 YENEEA. Trimming took 4 bases from V and 4 from J; bases not matched to a gene: 9. The CDR3 sequence is 17 residues long. CDR3 in amino acids: CASSSRTSGRGLETQYF. CDR3 DNA sequence: TGTGCCAGCAGCTCTCGGACTAGCGGGAGAGGTCTAGAGACCCAGTACTTC.

The chain uses TRBV10-2 and TRBJ1-2; TRBD1 agrees at 8 bases. CDR1 and CDR2 from the germline V gene are WSHSY and SAAADI. The CDR3 is 15 amino acids. V lost 3 bases to trimming and J lost 6 bases; unmatched junction nucleotides: 9. The CDR3 DNA reads TGCGCCAGCAGTGACGGAATCGGGACAGGTGATGGCTACACCTTC. Translating it yields CASSDGIGTGDGYTF.

The chain couples TRBV4-3 to TRBJ2-1; D gene uncertain. V shed 0 bases and J shed 4 bases, with 10 bases lying between them. The germline V gene encodes CDR1 LGHNA and CDR2 YSLEER. The CDR3 is made up of 15 amino acids. The CDR3 region is CASSQEDQGYNEQFF. Here the CDR3 DNA reads TGCGCCAGCAGCCAAGAAGATCAAGGGTACAATGAGCAGTTCTTC.

V gene TRBV7-2 combines with J gene TRBJ1-5; D possibly corresponds to TRBD1 (6 bases). The CDR3 extends over 13 amino acids. CDR1 is SGHTA and CDR2 is FQGNSA in the germline V gene. V lost 5 bases and J 9 bases, leaving 14 bases between the germline ends. The CDR3 sequence: CASSPEGDRPQHF. The CDR3 DNA sequence: TGTGCCAGCAGCCCGGAGGGGGATCGGCCCCAGCATTTT.

As for this clone: Other DNA sequences within the sample encode an identical CDR3. The V call is TRBV20-1, the J call TRBJ2-7; D may be TRBD2 (6 bases). V was cut by 6 bases and J by 3 bases, with 9 bases left in between. The CDR3 contains 11 residues. CDR1 and CDR2 (germline): DFQATT, SNEGSKA (reference sequence). The CDR3 here is CSAPAGYEQYF. CDR3 sequence (DNA): TGCAGTGCCCCAGCGGGCTACGAGCAGTACTTC.

The chain employs TRBV5-1 and TRBJ2-7, with D tentatively TRBD2 (5 bases). Germline V gene lookup returns CDR1 SGHRS and CDR2 YFSETQ. Trimming shortened V by 3 bases and J by 4 bases, and 17 bases separated the two germline ends. This CDR3 comprises 15 residues. Written as DNA, the CDR3 is TGCGCCAGCAGCTCCGGCGGGCTCAGCACATACGAGCAGTACTTC. Protein: CASSSGGLSTYEQYF.